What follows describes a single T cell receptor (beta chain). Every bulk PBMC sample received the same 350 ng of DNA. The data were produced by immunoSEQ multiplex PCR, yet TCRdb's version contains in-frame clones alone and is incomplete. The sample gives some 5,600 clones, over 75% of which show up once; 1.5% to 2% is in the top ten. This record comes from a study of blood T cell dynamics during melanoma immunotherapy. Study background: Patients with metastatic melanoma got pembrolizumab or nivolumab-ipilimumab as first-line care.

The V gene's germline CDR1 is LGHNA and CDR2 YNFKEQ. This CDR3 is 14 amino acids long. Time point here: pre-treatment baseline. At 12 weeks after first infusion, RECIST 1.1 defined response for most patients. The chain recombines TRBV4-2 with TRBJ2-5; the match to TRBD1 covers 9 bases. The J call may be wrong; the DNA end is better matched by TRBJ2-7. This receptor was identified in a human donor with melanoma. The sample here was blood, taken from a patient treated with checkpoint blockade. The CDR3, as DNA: TGTGCCAGCAGCCAACGGACAGGGGAAGCCGAGCAGTACTTC. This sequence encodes CASSQRTGEAEQYF.